This record covers a single T cell receptor (beta chain). Its antigen is not identified. These data come from a study of PD-1 blockade in classical Hodgkin lymphoma. Per germline, CDR1 SGHNT and CDR2 YYREEE (reference sequence). V trimming: 2 bases; J trimming: 0 bases; junction bases outside the gene matches: 2. The CDR3 length is 15 residues. The study's findings and limits: Underlying causes for the observed repertoire differences were not defined, possibly disease activity or prior therapy. A reduction in baseline TCR diversity was reportedly seen in newly diagnosed patients relative to healthy donors.

The time point here: newly diagnosed, previously untreated cHL patient sample. CD4+ T cells were purified from thawed PBMCs by magnetic negative selection. Comparators were PBMCs taken from newly diagnosed, untreated classical Hodgkin lymphoma. The assay was immunoSEQ multiplex PCR, and TCRdb's table has in-frame clones only and misses some. The sample lists fewer than 35,000 clones, about 87% occurring once. The rearrangement links TRBV5-4 to TRBJ2-3; 8 nucleotides match TRBD2. This sequence was found in a human donor with classical Hodgkin lymphoma. Sequencing input: CD4+ T cells from blood. This CDR3 is CASSFRTSSTDTQYF. CDR3 nucleotides: TGTGCCAGCAGCTTCCGGACTAGCAGCACAGATACGCAGTATTTT.